The text below deals with one T cell receptor (beta chain). This sample is drawn from a study of blood T cell repertoires in COVID-19. The CDR3 consists of 15 residues. The germline V and J ends were trimmed by 1 base and 0 bases, with 9 bases remaining between them. Germline CDR1 reads MGHDK; CDR2 reads SYGVNS. As processed by the authors: Counts of nucleated cells, estimated from reference gene primer amplification, were obtained. Here immunoSEQ multiplex PCR was the method, and the copy in TCRdb shows in-frame clones only, minus some. V and J calls and clone size come straight from that table; D and trimming were deduced from the DNA. The table lists roughly 74,000 clones, around nine tenths of them singletons, with under 2% in the top ten.

Specimen: peripheral blood. This chain uses TRBV25-1 with TRBJ1-1; a weak D match, TRBD1 (5 bases). This receptor was identified in a woman older than 75 with active or convalescent COVID-19. This chain's CDR3 is CASSEFAGMNTEAFF. The DNA for the CDR3 is TGTGCCAGCAGTGAATTCGCAGGGATGAACACTGAAGCTTTCTTT.